Listed below are T cell receptor beta chains from one sample, sequenced in a study of blood T cell repertoires in COVID-19. The assay was immunoSEQ multiplex PCR, and TCRdb's table has in-frame clones only and misses some. This repertoire shows hundreds of thousands of clones, 85% to 90% found once; its top ten account for 1.2%. Sequencing was carried out using PBMCs or T cells enriched from blood (not recorded which). The source is a man younger than 45 who had recovered from COVID-19. The CDR3 runs from the conserved cysteine through the conserved F or W. The D gene is left open where the match is weak. Rows may omit the clone size; those that give it use once, few, many or a size class.

clone_size: .; j_call: TRBJ2-1; v_call: TRBV9; d_call: TRBD2; cdr3_nt: TGTGCCAGCAGCGAGGGACTAGCGGGGGGCACACTATACAATGAGCAGTTCTTC; cdr3_aa: CASSEGLAGGTLYNEQFF
clone_size: .; j_call: TRBJ1-6; v_call: TRBV7-9; d_call: TRBD1; cdr3_nt: TGTGCCAGCAGCTTAGCATCGACAGGGGGTACCTATAATTCACCCCTCCACTTT; cdr3_aa: CASSLASTGGTYNSPLHF
clone_size: .; j_call: TRBJ2-5; v_call: TRBV5-8; d_call: .; cdr3_nt: TGTGCCAGCACCCTTAAAAGGCCAGACTTGACCCAGTACTTC; cdr3_aa: CASTLKRPDLTQYF
clone_size: .; j_call: TRBJ2-4; v_call: TRBV5-1; d_call: TRBD2; cdr3_nt: TGCGCCAGCAGCTTGAGGACTAGCGGGGGGCTAAACATTCAGTACTTC; cdr3_aa: CASSLRTSGGLNIQYF
clone_size: .; j_call: TRBJ1-5; v_call: TRBV19; d_call: .; cdr3_nt: TGTGCCAGCAGGGAAGGGTACAATCAGCCCCAGCATTTT; cdr3_aa: CASREGYNQPQHF
clone_size: once; j_call: TRBJ1-3; v_call: TRBV2; d_call: .; cdr3_nt: TGTGCCAGCAGTGAAAACGACTACTCTGGAAACACCATATATTTT; cdr3_aa: CASSENDYSGNTIYF
clone_size: .; j_call: TRBJ2-2; v_call: TRBV4-3; d_call: TRBD1; cdr3_nt: TGCGCCAGCAGCCAAACCCCTACGACAGGGACCGGGGAGCTGTTTTTT; cdr3_aa: CASSQTPTTGTGELFF
clone_size: .; j_call: TRBJ2-7; v_call: TRBV13; d_call: .; cdr3_nt: TGTGCCAGCAGCTTAGTAGCGCACCACGAGCAGTACTTC; cdr3_aa: CASSLVAHHEQYF
clone_size: .; j_call: TRBJ1-1; v_call: TRBV29-1; d_call: .; cdr3_nt: TGCAGCGTTGAACCAGGCGGGACTGGGAACACTGAAGCTTTCTTT; cdr3_aa: CSVEPGGTGNTEAFF
clone_size: .; j_call: TRBJ1-5; v_call: TRBV4-1; d_call: TRBD1; cdr3_nt: TGCGCCAGCAGCCAAGAAGTCGGACAGGGGCCCAATCAGCCCCAGCATTTT; cdr3_aa: CASSQEVGQGPNQPQHF
clone_size: .; j_call: TRBJ2-7; v_call: TRBV6-1; d_call: .; cdr3_nt: TGTGCCAGCAGTGACAGCCTAGACTACTACGAGCAGTACTTC; cdr3_aa: CASSDSLDYYEQYF
clone_size: .; j_call: TRBJ2-1; v_call: TRBV4-3; d_call: .; cdr3_nt: TGCGCCAGCAGCCAAGTGGCCAGGGGGGCCCCCTACAATGAGCAGTTCTTC; cdr3_aa: CASSQVARGAPYNEQFF
clone_size: .; j_call: TRBJ2-1; v_call: TRBV7-8; d_call: TRBD2; cdr3_nt: TGTGCCAGCAGCCAGACTAGCGGGAGGGCCTGGGAGCAGTTCTTC; cdr3_aa: CASSQTSGRAWEQFF
clone_size: .; j_call: TRBJ2-4; v_call: TRBV7-6; d_call: .; cdr3_nt: TGTGCCAGCAGCTTAGAGGCAGGGTCTGAGGACATTCAGTACTTC; cdr3_aa: CASSLEAGSEDIQYF